Below, 9 T cell receptor beta chains from the same sample are listed, as sequenced in a study of T cell clonality in common variable immunodeficiency. General study findings and limits: Fewer deletions and N-nucleotide insertions were reportedly seen in common variable immunodeficiency TCR beta sequences.

Sequenced by immunoSEQ multiplex PCR; TCRdb stores in-frame clones only, minus some. This sample comprises roughly 42,000 clones, none seen once only. Their target antigens are unknown. Specimen: peripheral blood mononuclear cells. The receptors stem from a human donor with common variable immunodeficiency.

The sample holds a few counts of this clone. The read ends 3 residues shy of where the CDR3 ends; the end is completed using the germline J gene. The chain combines TRBV2 with TRBJ1-4; D perhaps matches TRBD1 (5 bases). The CDR3 totals 14 residues. Germline values: CDR1 SNHLY, CDR2 FYNNEI. Trimming shortened V by 4 bases and J by 8 bases, and 14 bases separated the two germline ends. The DNA read from the CDR3 is TGTGCCAGCAGTGCGAGGGGCCAGAAGGAAAAA. This translates into CASSARGQKEK. The whole CDR3 is CASSARGQKEKLFF.

This clone turned up a few times. The read terminates 3 residues ahead of where the CDR3 ends, so the germline J gene completes it. The chain combines TRBV6-2 or TRBV6-3 with TRBJ2-1; tentative D call: TRBD2 (6 bases). The length of the CDR3 is 15 residues. The V end was cut by 4 bases, the J end by 0 bases, with 10 bases between. CDR1 and CDR2 from the germline V gene are MNHEY and SVGEGT. CDR3 protein: CASSFGLSSYNEQFF. CDR3 DNA, as far as it was read: TGTGCCAGCAGTTTCGGACTAAGCTCCTACAATGAG.

This clone has only a few counts. The read stops 3 residues short of the end of the CDR3; the missing end is completed from the germline J gene. This chain uses TRBV7-6 with TRBJ1-1; D perhaps matches TRBD1 (6 bases). This CDR3 has 16 amino acids. With 5 bases removed from V and 0 bases from J, the gap between germline ends came to 16 bases. Germline V gives CDR1 SGHVS, CDR2 FNYEAQ. The CDR3 here is CASSRMHREMNTEAFF. CDR3 DNA, as far as it was read: TGTGCCAGCAGCCGAATGCACAGGGAGATGAACACTGAA.

At least ten counts were recorded for this clone. The missing CDR3 end, 3 residues past where the read stops, is filled in from the germline J gene. This chain links TRBV6-1 with TRBJ1-1; a possible D gene is TRBD1 (6 bases). Germline V gives CDR1 MNHNS, CDR2 SASEGT. This CDR3 comprises 17 residues. V was clipped by 6 bases and J by 2 bases, with 22 bases between them. The chain's CDR3 is CASSERALGQINTEAFF. Incomplete CDR3 DNA: TGTGCCAGCAGCGAACGCGCCTTAGGACAGATTAACACTGAA.

In its sample, this clone was seen many times. The read finishes 3 residues shy of the CDR3 end, and the germline J gene is used to complete it. V gene TRBV19 combines with J gene TRBJ2-7; D not certain. Germline lookup yields CDR1 LNHDA and CDR2 SQIVND (reference sequence). Trimming cost V 7 bases and J 2 bases, with 9 bases left between them. The CDR3 is 12 residues long. The part of the CDR3 DNA that was read is TGTGCCAGTATGGGCAGGACCTACGAG. Translating gives CASMGRTYE. The full CDR3 protein is CASMGRTYEQYF.

This clone was detected only a few times. The sequenced fragment ends 3 residues before the CDR3 boundary, so the rest is inferred from the germline J gene. This chain joins TRBV7-2 and TRBJ2-5; 7 bases align to TRBD2. The V gene's germline CDR1 is SGHTA and CDR2 FQGNSA. The CDR3 extends over 14 amino acids. V trimming: 3 bases; J trimming: 2 bases; junction bases outside the gene matches: 3. The CDR3 DNA, read in part, is TGTGCCAGCAGCTTGGGGGGGGGTCAAGAGACC. This codes for CASSLGGGQET. The entire CDR3 protein reads CASSLGGGQETQYF.

This clone was seen at least ten times. With the read ending 3 residues before the CDR3 end, the germline J gene is used to fill in that end. This chain joins TRBV20-1 and TRBJ1-2; D is perhaps TRBD1 (5 bases). The CDR3 contains 13 residues. Germline V gene lookup returns CDR1 DFQATT and CDR2 SNEGSKA (reference sequence). V lost 2 bases to trimming and J lost 4 bases, with 11 bases between them. The CDR3 protein is CSARNRQFYGYTF. Incomplete CDR3 DNA: TGCAGTGCTAGAAACAGGCAATTCTATGGC.

Many counts were recorded for this clone. The read falls 3 residues short of the CDR3 end, and the missing part is taken from the germline J gene. This chain links TRBV18 with TRBJ1-1; D may be TRBD1 (5 bases). This CDR3 region has 13 residues. In germline, CDR1 is KGHSH, CDR2 LQKENI. The V end lost 2 bases, the J end lost 1 base, and 5 bases lay between the germline ends. The CDR3 loop reads CASSPRGNTEAFF. CDR3 DNA (partial): TGTGCCAGCTCACCAAGGGGGAACACTGAA.

This clone was recorded many times. Sequence at one end of the junction differs from germline and may be a read error. The sequence runs out 3 residues before the end of the CDR3; the remainder is reconstructed from the germline J gene. The chain combines TRBV4-1 with TRBJ1-6; 8 nucleotides match TRBD1. The CDR3 covers 16 residues. Germline V gene data show CDR1 as MGHRA and CDR2 as YSYEKL. CDR3 residues: CTSSQVGTGYSSPLHF. CDR3 DNA, as far as it was read: TGCACCAGCAGCCAAGTTGGGACAGGATATAGTTCACCC.